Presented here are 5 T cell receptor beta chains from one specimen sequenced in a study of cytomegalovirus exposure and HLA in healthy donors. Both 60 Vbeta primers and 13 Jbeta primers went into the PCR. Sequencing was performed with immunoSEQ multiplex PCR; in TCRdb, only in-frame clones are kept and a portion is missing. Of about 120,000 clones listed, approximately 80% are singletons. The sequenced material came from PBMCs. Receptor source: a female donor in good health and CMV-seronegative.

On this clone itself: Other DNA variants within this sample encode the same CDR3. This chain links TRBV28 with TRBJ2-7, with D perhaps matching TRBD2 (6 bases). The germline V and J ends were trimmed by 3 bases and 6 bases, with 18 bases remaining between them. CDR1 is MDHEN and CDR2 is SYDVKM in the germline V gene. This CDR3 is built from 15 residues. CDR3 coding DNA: TGTGCCAGCAGTTTGATGCGGGATTCGGTGGGCGAGCAGTACTTC. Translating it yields CASSLMRDSVGEQYF.

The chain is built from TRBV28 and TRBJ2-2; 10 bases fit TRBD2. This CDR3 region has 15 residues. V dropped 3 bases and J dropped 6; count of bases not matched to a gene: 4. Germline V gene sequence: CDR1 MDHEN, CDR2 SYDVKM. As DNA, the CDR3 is TGTGCCAGCAGTTTGAGGCTAGCGGGAGCCGGGGAGCTGTTTTTT. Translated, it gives CASSLRLAGAGELFF.

CDR3: CASSVATGQPQHF. The CDR3 DNA sequence: TGTGCCAGCAGCGTAGCTACCGGGCAGCCCCAGCATTTT. The chain recombines TRBV9 with TRBJ1-5; D not certain. V lost 0 bases and J 7 bases, leaving 8 bases between the germline ends. From germline, CDR1 is SGDLS and CDR2 YYNGEE. The CDR3 length is 13 residues.

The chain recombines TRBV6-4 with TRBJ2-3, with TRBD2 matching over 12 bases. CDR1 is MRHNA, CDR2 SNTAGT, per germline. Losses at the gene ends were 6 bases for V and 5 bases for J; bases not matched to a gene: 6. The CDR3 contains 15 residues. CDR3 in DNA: TGTGCCAGCAGGGAACTAGCGGGAGGAAGAGATACGCAGTATTTT. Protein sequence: CASRELAGGRDTQYF.

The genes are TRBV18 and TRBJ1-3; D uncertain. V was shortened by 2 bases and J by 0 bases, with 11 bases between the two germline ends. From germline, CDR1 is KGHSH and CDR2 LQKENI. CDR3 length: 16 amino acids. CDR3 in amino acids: CASSPRPGDSGNTIYF. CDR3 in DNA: TGTGCCAGCTCACCAAGGCCCGGGGACTCTGGAAACACCATATATTTT.